What follows describes a single T cell receptor beta chain. A junction end diverges from the germline sequence, so it may reflect a read error. RNA transcripts were the template for amplifying TCR beta CDR3 regions. TCR CDR3 underwent first-round RT-PCR with the HTBI primer set. TCRdb called the multiplex PCR reads again in MiXCR, with one record for every CDR3 protein. The data contain about 660,000 distinct CDR3 sequences, 45% of them singletons. These data originate in a study of T cells in Graves' hyperthyroidism and ophthalmopathy. The germline CDR1 and CDR2 sequences are ENHRY and SYGVKD. This CDR3 has 15 amino acids.

The sequenced sample consisted of peripheral blood or thyroid tissue (not recorded which). This sequence originates from an adult man with Graves' disease, either hyperthyroidism or ophthalmopathy (not recorded which). The rearrangement uses TRBV10-3 and TRBJ1-6, with 10 bases identical to TRBD1. In DNA form, the CDR3 reads TGTGCCAGCAGTAGCTTGGGACAGGGGAATCCACCCCTCCACTTT. This encodes CASSSLGQGNPPLHF.